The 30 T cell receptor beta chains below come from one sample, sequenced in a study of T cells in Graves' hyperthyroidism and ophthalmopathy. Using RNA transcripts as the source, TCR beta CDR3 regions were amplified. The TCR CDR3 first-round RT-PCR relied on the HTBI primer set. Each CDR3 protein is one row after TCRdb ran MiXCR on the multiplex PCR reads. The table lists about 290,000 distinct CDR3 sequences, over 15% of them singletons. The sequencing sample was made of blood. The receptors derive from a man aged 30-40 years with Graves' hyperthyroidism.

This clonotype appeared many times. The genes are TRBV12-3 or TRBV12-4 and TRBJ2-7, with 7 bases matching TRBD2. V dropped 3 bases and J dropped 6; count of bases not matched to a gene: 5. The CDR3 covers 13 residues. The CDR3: CASSFRLASEQYF. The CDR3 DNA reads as TGTGCCAGCAGTTTTAGACTAGCCTCCGAGCAGTACTTC.

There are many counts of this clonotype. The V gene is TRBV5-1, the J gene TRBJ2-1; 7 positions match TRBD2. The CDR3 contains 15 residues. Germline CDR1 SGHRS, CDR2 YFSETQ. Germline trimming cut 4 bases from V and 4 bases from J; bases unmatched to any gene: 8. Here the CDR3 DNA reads TGCGCCAGCAGCCCCGGACTAGATGTTTACAATGAGCAGTTCTTC. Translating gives CASSPGLDVYNEQFF.

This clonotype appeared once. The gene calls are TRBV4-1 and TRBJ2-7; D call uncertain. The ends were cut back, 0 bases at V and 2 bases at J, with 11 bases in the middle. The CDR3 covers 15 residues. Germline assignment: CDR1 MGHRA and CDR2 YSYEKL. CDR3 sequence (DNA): TGCGCCAGCAGCCAAGATGGTGGCTATCCCTACGAGCAGTACTTC. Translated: CASSQDGGYPYEQYF.

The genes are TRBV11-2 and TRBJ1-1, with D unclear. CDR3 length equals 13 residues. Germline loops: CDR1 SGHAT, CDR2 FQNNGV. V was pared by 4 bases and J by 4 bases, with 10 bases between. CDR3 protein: CASSYLPFTEAFF. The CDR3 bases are TGTGCCAGCAGCTACCTCCCTTTCACTGAAGCTTTCTTT.

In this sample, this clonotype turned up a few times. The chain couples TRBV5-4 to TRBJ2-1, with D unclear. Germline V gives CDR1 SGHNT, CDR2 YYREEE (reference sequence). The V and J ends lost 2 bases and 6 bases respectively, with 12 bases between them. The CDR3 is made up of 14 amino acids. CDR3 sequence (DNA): TGTGCCAGCAGCTTAGAGTCGGCTAGCAATGAGCAGTTCTTC. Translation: CASSLESASNEQFF. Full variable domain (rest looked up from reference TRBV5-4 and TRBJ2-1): ETGVTQSPTHLIKTRGQQVTLRCSSQSGHNTVSWYQQALGQGPQFIFQYYREEENGRGNFPPRFSGLQFPNYSSELNVNALELDDSALYLCASSLESASNEQFFGPGTRLTVL.

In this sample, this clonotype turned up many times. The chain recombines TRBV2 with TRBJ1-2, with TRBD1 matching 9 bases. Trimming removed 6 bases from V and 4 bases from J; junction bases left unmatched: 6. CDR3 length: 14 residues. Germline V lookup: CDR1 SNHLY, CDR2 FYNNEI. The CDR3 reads CASRATGGSYGYTF. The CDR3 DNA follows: TGTGCCAGCAGGGCTACAGGGGGCAGCTATGGCTACACCTTC.

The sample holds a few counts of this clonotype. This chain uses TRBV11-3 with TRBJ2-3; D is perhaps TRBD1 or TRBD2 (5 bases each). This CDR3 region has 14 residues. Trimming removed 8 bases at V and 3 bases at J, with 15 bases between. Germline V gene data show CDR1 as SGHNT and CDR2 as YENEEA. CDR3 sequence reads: CASAKRGETDTQYF. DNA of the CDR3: TGTGCCAGCGCCAAGAGGGGAGAGACAGATACGCAGTATTTT.

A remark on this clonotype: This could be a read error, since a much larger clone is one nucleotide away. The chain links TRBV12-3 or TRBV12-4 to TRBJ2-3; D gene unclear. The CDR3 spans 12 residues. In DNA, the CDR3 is TGTGCCAGCAGCCCGACGAAGGATACGCGGTATTTT. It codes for CASSPTKDTRYF.

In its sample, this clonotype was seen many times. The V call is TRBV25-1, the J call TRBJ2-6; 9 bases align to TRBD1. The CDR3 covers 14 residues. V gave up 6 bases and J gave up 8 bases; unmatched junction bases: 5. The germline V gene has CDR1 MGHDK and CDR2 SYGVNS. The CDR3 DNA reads TGTGCCAGCAGGGGACAGGGCCGTCCCAACGTCCTGACTTTC. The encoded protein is CASRGQGRPNVLTF.

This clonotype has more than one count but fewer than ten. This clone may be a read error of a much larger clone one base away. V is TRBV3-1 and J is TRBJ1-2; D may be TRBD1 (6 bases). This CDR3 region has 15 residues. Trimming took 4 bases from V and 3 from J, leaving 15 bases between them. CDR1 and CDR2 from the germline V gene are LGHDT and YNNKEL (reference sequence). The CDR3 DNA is TGTGCCAGCAGCCGACAGGCAGGAGTGGACTATGGCTACACCTTC. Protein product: CASSRQAGVDYGYTF.

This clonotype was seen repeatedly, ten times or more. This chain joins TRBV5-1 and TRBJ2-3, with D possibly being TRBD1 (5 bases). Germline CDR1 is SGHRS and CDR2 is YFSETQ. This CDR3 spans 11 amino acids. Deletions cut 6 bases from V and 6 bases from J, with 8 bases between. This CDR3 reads CASTNRDTQYF. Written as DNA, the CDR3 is TGCGCCAGCACAAACAGGGATACGCAGTATTTT.

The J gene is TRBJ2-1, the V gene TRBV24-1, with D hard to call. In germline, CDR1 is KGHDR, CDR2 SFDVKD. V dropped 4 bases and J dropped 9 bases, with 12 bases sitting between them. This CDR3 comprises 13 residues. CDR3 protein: CATSDFIGPEQFF. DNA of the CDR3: TGTGCCACCAGTGACTTCATCGGACCTGAGCAGTTCTTC.

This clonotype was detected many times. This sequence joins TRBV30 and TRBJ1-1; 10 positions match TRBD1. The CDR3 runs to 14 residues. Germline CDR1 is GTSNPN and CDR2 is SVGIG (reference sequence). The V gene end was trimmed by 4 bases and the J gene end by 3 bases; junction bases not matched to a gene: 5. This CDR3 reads CAWTSGTGDTEAFF. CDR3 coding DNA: TGTGCCTGGACCTCCGGGACAGGGGACACTGAAGCTTTCTTT. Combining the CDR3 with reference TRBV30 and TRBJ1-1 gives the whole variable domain SQTIHQWPATLVQPVGSPLSLECTVEGTSNPNLYWYRQAAGRGLQLLFYSVGIGQISSEVPQNLSASRPQDRQFILSSKKLLLSDSGFYLCAWTSGTGDTEAFFGQGTRLTVV.

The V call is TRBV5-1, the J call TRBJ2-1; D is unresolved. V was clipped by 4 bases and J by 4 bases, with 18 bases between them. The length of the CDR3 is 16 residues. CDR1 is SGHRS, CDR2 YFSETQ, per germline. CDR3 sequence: CASSSSQIWSYNEQFF. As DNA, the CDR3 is TGCGCCAGCAGCAGCTCACAAATCTGGTCTTACAATGAGCAGTTCTTC.

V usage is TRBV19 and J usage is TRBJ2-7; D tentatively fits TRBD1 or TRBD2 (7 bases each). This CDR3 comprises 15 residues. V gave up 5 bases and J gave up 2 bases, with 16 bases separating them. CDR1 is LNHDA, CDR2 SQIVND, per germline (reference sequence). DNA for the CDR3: TGTGCCAGTAGTTCCCGACAGGGAGGGACCTACGAGCAGTACTTC. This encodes CASSSRQGGTYEQYF. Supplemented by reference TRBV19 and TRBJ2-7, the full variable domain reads DGGITQSPKYLFRKEGQNVTLSCEQNLNHDAMYWYRQDPGQGLRLIYYSQIVNDFQKGDIAEGYSVSREKKESFPLTVTSAQKNPTAFYLCASSSRQGGTYEQYFGPGTRLTVT.

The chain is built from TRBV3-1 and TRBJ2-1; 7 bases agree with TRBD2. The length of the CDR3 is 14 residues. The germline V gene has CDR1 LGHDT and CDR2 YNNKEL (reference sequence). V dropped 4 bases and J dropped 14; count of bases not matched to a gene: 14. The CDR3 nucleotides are TGTGCCAGCAGCCCGAGACGATCCGGGACTATGAAGTTCTTC. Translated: CASSPRRSGTMKFF.

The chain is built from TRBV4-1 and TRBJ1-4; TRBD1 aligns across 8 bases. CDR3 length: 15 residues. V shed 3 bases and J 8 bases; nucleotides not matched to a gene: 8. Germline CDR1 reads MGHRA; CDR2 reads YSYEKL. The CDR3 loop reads CASSQPDRVREKLFF. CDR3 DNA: TGCGCCAGCAGCCAGCCGGACAGGGTGAGAGAAAAACTGTTTTTT.

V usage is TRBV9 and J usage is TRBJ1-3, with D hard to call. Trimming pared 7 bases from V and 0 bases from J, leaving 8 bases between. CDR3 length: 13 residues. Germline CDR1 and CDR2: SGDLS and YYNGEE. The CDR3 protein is CASGGSSGNTIYF. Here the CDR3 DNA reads TGTGCCAGCGGAGGAAGCTCTGGAAACACCATATATTTT.

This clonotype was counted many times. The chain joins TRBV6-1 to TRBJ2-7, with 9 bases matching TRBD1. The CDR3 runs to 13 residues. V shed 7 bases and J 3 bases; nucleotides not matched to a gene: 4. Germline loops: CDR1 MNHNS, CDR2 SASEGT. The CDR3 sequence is CASTGTGFYEQYF. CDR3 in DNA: TGTGCCAGCACAGGGACAGGGTTCTACGAGCAGTACTTC.

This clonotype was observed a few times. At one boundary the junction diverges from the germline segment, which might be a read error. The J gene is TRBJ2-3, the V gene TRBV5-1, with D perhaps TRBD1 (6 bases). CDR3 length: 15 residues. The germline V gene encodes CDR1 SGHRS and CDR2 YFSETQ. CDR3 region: CANSLGQGQGDTQYF. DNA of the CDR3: TGCGCCAACAGCTTGGGGCAGGGGCAGGGAGATACGCAGTATTTT.

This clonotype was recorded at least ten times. The CDR3 nucleotides are TGTGCCAGCAGCTCACAGGGGGGACGTCATGGCTACACCTTC. Its protein product is CASSSQGGRHGYTF. V is TRBV28 and J is TRBJ1-2; TRBD1 agrees at 8 bases. The CDR3 length is 14 residues. In germline, CDR1 is MDHEN, CDR2 SYDVKM. J gave up 6 bases and V 6 bases, and 9 bases lay outside the gene matches.

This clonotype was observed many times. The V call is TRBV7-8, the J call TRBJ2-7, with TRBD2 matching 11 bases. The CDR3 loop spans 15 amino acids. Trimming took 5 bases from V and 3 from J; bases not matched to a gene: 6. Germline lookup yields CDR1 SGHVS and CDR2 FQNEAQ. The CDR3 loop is CASSLRLAGLYEQYF. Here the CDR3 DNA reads TGTGCCAGCAGCCTGAGACTAGCGGGGCTCTACGAGCAGTACTTC.

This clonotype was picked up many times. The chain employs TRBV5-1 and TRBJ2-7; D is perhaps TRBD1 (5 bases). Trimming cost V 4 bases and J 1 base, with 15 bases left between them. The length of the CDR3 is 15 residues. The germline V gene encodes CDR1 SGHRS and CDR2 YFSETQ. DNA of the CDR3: TGCGCCAGCAGCCCCAGGACAAGTCGGTCCTACGAGCAGTACTTC. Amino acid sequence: CASSPRTSRSYEQYF.

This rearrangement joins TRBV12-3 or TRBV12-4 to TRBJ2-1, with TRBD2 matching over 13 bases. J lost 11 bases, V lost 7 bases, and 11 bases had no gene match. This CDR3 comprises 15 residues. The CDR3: CASTVGLAGEEKQFF. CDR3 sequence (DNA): TGTGCCAGCACCGTCGGACTAGCGGGAGAAGAAAAGCAGTTCTTC.

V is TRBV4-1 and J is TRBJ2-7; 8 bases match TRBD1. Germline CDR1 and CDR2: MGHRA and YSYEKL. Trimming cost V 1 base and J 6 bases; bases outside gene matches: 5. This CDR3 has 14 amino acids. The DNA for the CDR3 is TGCGCCAGCAGCCAAGTCCAGGGGGCGTTCGAGCAGTACTTC. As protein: CASSQVQGAFEQYF.

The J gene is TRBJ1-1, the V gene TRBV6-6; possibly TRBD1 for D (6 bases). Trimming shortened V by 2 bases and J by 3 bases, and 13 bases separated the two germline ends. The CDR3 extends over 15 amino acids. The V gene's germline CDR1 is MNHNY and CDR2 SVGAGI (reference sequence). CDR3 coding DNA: TGTGCCAGCAGTTACCTCGCGGACAGCCACACTGAAGCTTTCTTT. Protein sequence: CASSYLADSHTEAFF.

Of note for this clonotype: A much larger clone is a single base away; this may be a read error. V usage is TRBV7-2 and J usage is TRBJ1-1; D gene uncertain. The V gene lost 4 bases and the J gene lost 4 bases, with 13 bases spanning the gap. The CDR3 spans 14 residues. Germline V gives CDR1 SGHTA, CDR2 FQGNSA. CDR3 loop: CASSSSVKATEAFF. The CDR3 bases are TGTGCCAGCAGCTCCTCCGTTAAGGCCACTGAAGCTTTCTTT.

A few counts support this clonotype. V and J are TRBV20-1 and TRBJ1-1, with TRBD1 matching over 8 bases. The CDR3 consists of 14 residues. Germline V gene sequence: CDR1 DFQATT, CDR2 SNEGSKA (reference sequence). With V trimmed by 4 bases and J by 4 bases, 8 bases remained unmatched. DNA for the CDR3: TGCAGTGCTAACAGGGGGGGCCGGGGCACTGAAGCTTTCTTT. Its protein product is CSANRGGRGTEAFF.

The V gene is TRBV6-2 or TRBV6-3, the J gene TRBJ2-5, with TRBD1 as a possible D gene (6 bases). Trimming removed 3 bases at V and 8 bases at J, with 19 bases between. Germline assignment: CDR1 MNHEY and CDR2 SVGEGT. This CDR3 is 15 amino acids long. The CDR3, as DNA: TGTGCCAGCAGTTATATCTGGGGGCAGTCGGTCACCCAGTACTTC. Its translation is CASSYIWGQSVTQYF.

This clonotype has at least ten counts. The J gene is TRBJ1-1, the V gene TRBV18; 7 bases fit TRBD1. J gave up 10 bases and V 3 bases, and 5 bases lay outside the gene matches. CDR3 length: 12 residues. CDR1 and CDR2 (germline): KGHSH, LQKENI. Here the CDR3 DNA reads TGTGCCAGCTCACCGAGGGACAGAAGAGCTTTCTTT. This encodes CASSPRDRRAFF. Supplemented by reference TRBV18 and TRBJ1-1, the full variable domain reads NAGVMQNPRHLVRRRGQEARLRCSPMKGHSHVYWYRQLPEEGLKFMVYLQKENIIDESGMPKERFSAEFPKEGPSILRIQQVVRGDSAAYFCASSPRDRRAFFGQGTRLTVV.